These 31 T cell receptor beta chains were all obtained from the same sample, sequenced in a study of identical twins. A single record per CDR3 protein comes from TCRdb applying MiXCR to the 5' RACE reads. The sample has nearly 250,000 distinct CDR3 sequences; 5.5% to 7% are singletons. This sample also appeared in a second study, on yellow fever vaccine responses in identical twins.

Sequenced input: memory (CD45RO+) T cells sorted from blood. The receptors here all came from a woman aged 18-29 years in good health.

The chain is built from TRBV6-2 or TRBV6-3 and TRBJ2-1; 9 nucleotides line up with TRBD2. CDR3 length: 15 residues. V shed 0 bases, J shed 13 bases, and the junction held 10 bases outside the gene matches. Per the germline V gene, CDR1 is MNHEY and CDR2 is SVGEGT. The chain's CDR3 is CASSYSGTSPRGQFF. In nucleotides, the CDR3 is TGTGCCAGCAGTTACTCAGGGACTAGCCCGCGAGGTCAGTTCTTC.

This clonotype was observed a handful of times. The rearrangement joins TRBV20-1 to TRBJ2-7, with 7 bases matching TRBD1. The CDR3 contains 15 residues. Looked up from germline, CDR1 is DFQATT and CDR2 is SNEGSKA (reference sequence). Trimming at V came to 5 bases and at J to 3 bases, leaving 13 bases not matched to a gene. The CDR3 reads CSAGTLQGLNYEQYF. Here the CDR3 DNA reads TGCAGTGCTGGTACGTTACAGGGGCTAAACTACGAGCAGTACTTC.

V is TRBV24-1 and J is TRBJ2-1, with D perhaps TRBD1 (5 bases). This CDR3 has 18 amino acids. V lost 6 bases and J 3 bases, leaving 23 bases between the germline ends. Germline loops: CDR1 KGHDR, CDR2 SFDVKD. DNA of the CDR3: TGTGCCACCAGTCCTTCCCGCGCAAGGGGATTTTTCTACAATGAGCAGTTCTTC. Its translation is CATSPSRARGFFYNEQFF.

This chain links TRBV18 with TRBJ2-7; 7 bases fit TRBD1. The CDR3 is made up of 13 amino acids. The germline gives CDR1 KGHSH, CDR2 LQKENI. Trimming cost V 3 bases and J 3 bases; bases outside gene matches: 2. DNA for the CDR3: TGTGCCAGCTCACCGGGACAGTACTACGAGCAGTACTTC. Translating gives CASSPGQYYEQYF.

The table lists this clonotype with many counts. The chain is built from TRBV12-3 or TRBV12-4 and TRBJ1-1, with D unclear. The CDR3 extends over 14 amino acids. V lost 0 bases, J lost 2 bases, and 7 bases lay in between. The chain's CDR3 is CASSLARINTEAFF. CDR3 DNA: TGTGCCAGCAGTTTAGCCCGGATAAACACTGAAGCTTTCTTT.

The genes are TRBV6-5 and TRBJ1-3, with D unclear. V lost 2 bases and J lost 0, with 5 bases in between. The CDR3 extends over 14 amino acids. CDR1 and CDR2 from the germline V gene are MNHEY and SVGAGI. The CDR3, as DNA: TGTGCCAGCAGTTACACCCTCTCTGGAAACACCATATATTTT. Translated, it gives CASSYTLSGNTIYF.

The table lists this clonotype with a few counts. This rearrangement joins TRBV5-1 to TRBJ1-6; possible D gene TRBD1, 6 bases. The germline gives CDR1 SGHRS, CDR2 YFSETQ. The V and J ends lost 5 bases and 6 bases respectively, with 12 bases between them. The CDR3 runs 14 residues. The CDR3 coding sequence is TGCGCCAGCAGTGAGGACAGCAGTAATTCACCCCTCCACTTT. This codes for CASSEDSSNSPLHF.

This clonotype occurred many times. The chain links TRBV7-9 to TRBJ2-3; TRBD2 might be the D (5 bases). With 4 bases removed from V and 3 bases from J, the gap between germline ends came to 11 bases. This CDR3 spans 14 amino acids. Looked up from germline, CDR1 is SEHNR and CDR2 is FQNEAQ (reference sequence). The CDR3 here is CASSSSGATDTQYF. The CDR3 nucleotides are TGTGCCAGCAGCTCAAGCGGAGCAACAGATACGCAGTATTTT.

This clonotype appeared a few times. This chain uses TRBV5-1 with TRBJ2-5; TRBD1 aligns across 8 bases. The CDR3 loop spans 14 amino acids. Germline V gives CDR1 SGHRS, CDR2 YFSETQ. J gave up 5 bases and V 0 bases, and 3 bases lay outside the gene matches. CDR3 nucleotides: TGCGCCAGCAGCTTGGGACAGGGGATGGAGACCCAGTACTTC. Amino acid sequence: CASSLGQGMETQYF.

This clonotype was seen at least ten times. J is TRBJ1-1 and V is TRBV29-1; 7 positions agree with TRBD1. The germline gives CDR1 SQVTM, CDR2 ANQGSEA. The CDR3 runs to 15 residues. J was trimmed by 0 bases and V by 6 bases; bases with no gene match: 10. CDR3 amino acids: CSVERGTAMNTEAFF. The CDR3 nucleotides are TGCAGCGTGGAGCGCGGGACAGCTATGAACACTGAAGCTTTCTTT. The whole variable domain, remainder taken from reference TRBV29-1 and TRBJ1-1, is SAVISQKPSRDICQRGTSLTIQCQVDSQVTMMFWYRQQPGQSLTLIATANQGSEATYESGFVIDKFPISRPNLTFSTLTVSNMSPEDSSIYLCSVERGTAMNTEAFFGQGTRLTVV.

The chain employs TRBV2 and TRBJ1-4; possibly TRBD1 for D (5 bases). The CDR3 runs 15 residues. The V end was cut by 7 bases, the J end by 8 bases, with 20 bases between. CDR1 and CDR2 from the germline V gene are SNHLY and FYNNEI. The CDR3 reads CASKMNQGVGEKLFF. The CDR3 DNA follows: TGTGCCAGCAAAATGAACCAGGGAGTTGGCGAAAAACTGTTTTTT.

Ten or more counts support this clonotype. The J gene is TRBJ2-1, the V gene TRBV6-4; 8 bases agree with TRBD2. The germline V gene encodes CDR1 MRHNA and CDR2 SNTAGT. The CDR3 runs 14 residues. The V segment lost 3 bases and the J segment 6 bases; nucleotides outside the gene matches: 4. This CDR3 is CASSEGSGANEQFF. CDR3 sequence (DNA): TGTGCCAGCAGTGAGGGTAGCGGGGCCAATGAGCAGTTCTTC.

The chain employs TRBV10-3 and TRBJ2-1, with D possibly being TRBD2 (5 bases). The germline gives CDR1 ENHRY, CDR2 SYGVKD. The V and J ends lost 5 bases and 10 bases respectively, with 24 bases between them. The length of the CDR3 is 16 residues. The chain's CDR3 is CAISTAAGGGHGEQFF. For the CDR3, the DNA is TGTGCCATCAGTACTGCCGCCGGCGGCGGGCATGGGGAGCAGTTCTTC.

The chain links TRBV7-8 to TRBJ2-1; no firm D call. The CDR3 runs 15 residues. With 5 bases removed from V and 4 bases from J, the gap between germline ends came to 15 bases. CDR1 is SGHVS and CDR2 is FQNEAQ in the germline V gene. The CDR3 sequence: CASSASRAAYNEQFF. CDR3 coding DNA: TGTGCCAGCAGCGCCAGCCGGGCCGCGTACAATGAGCAGTTCTTC.

This clonotype was seen repeatedly, ten times or more. The chain links TRBV10-3 to TRBJ1-6, with TRBD1 matching 10 bases. V gave up 6 bases and J gave up 9 bases; unmatched junction bases: 5. Germline V gene lookup returns CDR1 ENHRY and CDR2 SYGVKD. CDR3 length: 14 residues. CDR3 DNA sequence: TGTGCCATCAGCAGACAGGGGGCAGGTTCACCCCTCCACTTT. It specifies CAISRQGAGSPLHF.

Ten or more counts support this clonotype. V gene TRBV5-1 combines with J gene TRBJ2-7; 7 bases line up with TRBD2. The CDR3 covers 14 residues. Trimming cost V 0 bases and J 3 bases; bases outside gene matches: 3. From germline, CDR1 is SGHRS and CDR2 YFSETQ. The CDR3 reads CASSLGRESYEQYF. The CDR3 DNA is TGCGCCAGCAGCTTGGGGCGGGAGAGCTACGAGCAGTACTTC.

This chain uses TRBV6-4 with TRBJ2-7; either TRBD1 or TRBD2 may fit D (5 bases each). V lost 10 bases and J lost 6, with 22 bases in between. This CDR3 comprises 14 residues. Germline lookup yields CDR1 MRHNA and CDR2 SNTAGT. The DNA of the CDR3 is TGTGCCACCAAAGAGGGGATGGGGTTACGCGAGCAGTACGTC. This gives the protein CATKEGMGLREQYV.

The chain links TRBV3-1 to TRBJ2-7, with 14 bases matching TRBD2. From germline, CDR1 is LGHDT and CDR2 YNNKEL (reference sequence). The CDR3 is 16 residues long. J gave up 0 bases and V 4 bases, and 2 bases lay outside the gene matches. The CDR3 sequence is CASSLGTSGSSYEQYF. The CDR3 DNA reads TGTGCCAGCAGCCTGGGGACTAGCGGGAGCTCCTACGAGCAGTACTTC.

This clonotype came up a few times. The chain couples TRBV28 to TRBJ2-1, with a tentative D call TRBD1 (5 bases). V shed 7 bases and J shed 1 base, with 14 bases lying between them. This CDR3 comprises 15 residues. Germline values: CDR1 MDHEN, CDR2 SYDVKM. CDR3 nucleotide sequence: TGTGCCAGCACCCTAGGGGAACCTTCCTACAATGAGCAGTTCTTC. Its translation: CASTLGEPSYNEQFF.

Concerning this clonotype: With a much larger clone just one base away, this may be a read error. The gene calls are TRBV20-1 and TRBJ1-3, with D possibly TRBD1 on 5 matching bases. This CDR3 is built from 12 residues. Looked up from germline, CDR1 is DFQATT and CDR2 is SNEGSKA (reference sequence). The CDR3 is CNATGLGNTIYF. The CDR3 DNA is TGCAATGCTACAGGCCTCGGAAACACCATATATTTT.

This clonotype was found many times. The V gene is TRBV13, the J gene TRBJ2-1, with D possibly TRBD2 on 6 matching bases. V was shortened by 5 bases and J by 7 bases, with 21 bases between the two germline ends. Per germline, CDR1 PRHDT and CDR2 FYEKMQ (reference sequence). The CDR3 spans 16 residues. CDR3 sequence reads: CASSPPRGGPRNEQFF. In DNA form, the CDR3 reads TGTGCCAGCAGCCCACCCCGCGGAGGGCCCCGAAATGAGCAGTTCTTC.

Concerning this clonotype: Germline and junction disagree at one end, which may indicate a read error. This chain uses TRBV7-9 with TRBJ1-6; D gene unclear. This CDR3 is built from 15 residues. Germline V gene data show CDR1 as SEHNR and CDR2 as FQNEAQ (reference sequence). This CDR3 is CASSLGAVLNSPLHF. The CDR3 nucleotides are TGTGCCAGCAGCTTAGGAGCAGTACTGAATTCGCCCCTCCACTTT.

V usage is TRBV5-1 and J usage is TRBJ2-6; TRBD1 agrees at 7 bases. CDR3 length equals 17 residues. V lost 5 bases to trimming and J lost 0 bases; unmatched junction nucleotides: 8. The germline CDR1 and CDR2 sequences are SGHRS and YFSETQ. The CDR3 spells CASRKTGAISGANVLTF. In DNA form, the CDR3 reads TGCGCCAGCAGAAAAACAGGGGCCATCTCTGGGGCCAACGTCCTGACTTTC.

This clonotype was recorded at least ten times. V and J are TRBV7-8 and TRBJ2-1, with D perhaps TRBD2 (5 bases). Trimming took 0 bases from V and 1 from J, leaving 13 bases between them. Germline-derived CDR1 and CDR2 are SGHVS and FQNEAQ. The CDR3 runs 17 residues. Written as DNA, the CDR3 is TGTGCCAGCAGCTTAGCACCGAGCGGCGGATCCTACAATGAGCAGTTCTTC. Its protein product is CASSLAPSGGSYNEQFF.

This clonotype was seen only a few times. This chain links TRBV5-1 with TRBJ2-7; the D is unclear. The V and J ends lost 0 bases and 2 bases respectively, with 9 bases between them. This CDR3 spans 14 amino acids. Looked up from germline, CDR1 is SGHRS and CDR2 is YFSETQ. CDR3 in DNA: TGCGCCAGCAGCTTGGCGGTTACTCCCTACGAGCAGTACTTC. Translated: CASSLAVTPYEQYF.

Many counts were recorded for this clonotype. The chain links TRBV7-2 to TRBJ1-2; 7 bases line up with TRBD1. The J segment lost 6 bases and the V segment lost 5 bases, leaving 9 bases of the junction unmatched. The CDR3 length is 14 residues. CDR1 SGHTA and CDR2 FQGNSA come from the germline V gene. CDR3 nucleotides: TGTGCCAGCAGCCTTCGACAGGGCCAAAATGGCTACACCTTC. It encodes CASSLRQGQNGYTF.

The chain links TRBV15 to TRBJ2-7, with 8 bases that match TRBD1. CDR3 length equals 19 residues. Germline V gene data show CDR1 as LNHNV and CDR2 as YYDKDF (reference sequence). With V trimmed by 5 bases and J by 0 bases, 18 bases remained unmatched. As DNA, the CDR3 is TGTGCCACCAGCCCAGTGGTATTCCCCGGGACAGGATACTCCTACGAGCAGTACTTC. This gives the protein CATSPVVFPGTGYSYEQYF. Using reference TRBV15 and TRBJ2-7 for the parts outside the CDR3, the full variable domain is DAMVIQNPRYQVTQFGKPVTLSCSQTLNHNVMYWYQQKSSQAPKLLFHYYDKDFNNEADTPDNFQSRRPNTSFCFLDIRSPGLGDTAMYLCATSPVVFPGTGYSYEQYFGPGTRLTVT.

The rearrangement uses TRBV9 and TRBJ2-2, with 8 nucleotides matching TRBD1. CDR3 length equals 16 residues. Looked up from germline, CDR1 is SGDLS and CDR2 is YYNGEE. After removal of 3 bases from V and 2 bases from J, the junction contained 6 bases not matched to a gene. For the CDR3, the DNA is TGTGCCAGCAGCGCACGACAGGGGCAAAACACCGGGGAGCTGTTTTTT. Encoded protein: CASSARQGQNTGELFF.

This clonotype was seen only a few times. The CDR3 loop reads CASSSGLRTYEQYF. The CDR3 coding sequence is TGTGCCAGCAGCTCGGGACTAAGAACCTACGAGCAGTACTTC. V gene TRBV11-2 combines with J gene TRBJ2-7; 7 bases fit TRBD2. Germline V CDR1 and CDR2: SGHAT, FQNNGV. The CDR3 spans 14 residues. Trimming took 4 bases from V and 2 from J; bases not matched to a gene: 5.

This clonotype has a handful of counts. V and J are TRBV3-1 and TRBJ1-2; 9 bases fit TRBD1. Germline CDR1 LGHDT, CDR2 YNNKEL (reference sequence). Trimming at V came to 4 bases and at J to 8 bases, leaving 8 bases not matched to a gene. The CDR3 is 14 amino acids. CDR3 in amino acids: CASSPLQGAQGYTF. The CDR3 DNA is TGTGCCAGCAGCCCCCTACAGGGGGCACAAGGCTACACCTTC.

The chain combines TRBV11-2 with TRBJ1-5; 8 nucleotides line up with TRBD1. Germline V gene lookup returns CDR1 SGHAT and CDR2 FQNNGV. V shed 1 base, J shed 3 bases, and the junction held 5 bases outside the gene matches. This CDR3 comprises 16 residues. The CDR3 here is CASSLGAGGVNQPQHF. Written as DNA, the CDR3 is TGTGCCAGCAGCTTAGGTGCAGGGGGCGTCAATCAGCCCCAGCATTTT. The full variable domain, completed using reference TRBV11-2 and TRBJ1-5, is EAGVAQSPRYKIIEKRQSVAFWCNPISGHATLYWYQQILGQGPKLLIQFQNNGVVDDSQLPKDRFSAERLKGVDSTLKIQPAKLEDSAVYLCASSLGAGGVNQPQHFGDGTRLSIL.